The next 9 T cell receptor beta chains were all read from a single sample in a study of CD8+CD57+ T cells in acquired aplastic anemia. Genomic DNA, the template, was used for profiling of the TCR beta VDJ and CDR3. TCRdb fed the reads into MiXCR, producing one record per CDR3 protein. The table has approximately 170,000 distinct CDR3 sequences, around half seen once. For sequencing, patients were chosen who had shown expansion of CD8+CD57+ cells by flow cytometry. The sequenced sample was sorted CD4+, CD8+, or CD8+CD57+ T cells (not recorded which) from PBMCs. The receptors originated from a human donor with aplastic anemia.

V gene TRBV19 combines with J gene TRBJ1-1; 7 bases are a match to TRBD1. Germline CDR1 and CDR2: LNHDA and SQIVND (reference sequence). CDR3 length equals 18 residues. J gave up 3 bases and V 3 bases, and 16 bases lay outside the gene matches. CDR3: CASSILYPKGARDTEAFF. CDR3 bases: TGTGCCAGTAGTATCCTATATCCCAAGGGGGCGCGGGACACTGAAGCTTTCTTT.

This chain uses TRBV10-3 with TRBJ1-2, with 7 bases aligning to TRBD1. Unmatched junction bases numbered 14, after V lost 7 bases and J lost 0 bases. The CDR3 runs 17 residues. Germline V lookup: CDR1 ENHRY, CDR2 SYGVKD. CDR3 region: CAITGAGQTSSNYGYTF. CDR3 nucleotides: TGTGCCATCACTGGCGCGGGACAGACCTCCTCTAACTATGGCTACACCTTC.

This clonotype is a singleton in its sample. The germline gene is not matched at one end of the junction; a read error may be the cause. The rearrangement uses TRBV11-1 and TRBJ2-2; 7 bases agree with TRBD1. The CDR3 spans 16 residues. Germline values: CDR1 SGHAT, CDR2 FQDESV (reference sequence). The CDR3 loop is CASSLGQWQGDGELLF. CDR3 in DNA: TGTGCCAGCAGCTTAGGACAATGGCAGGGGGACGGGGAGCTGCTTTTT.

The table lists this clonotype with many counts. The V gene is TRBV12-3 or TRBV12-4, the J gene TRBJ2-1; D is perhaps TRBD2 (5 bases). V lost 5 bases, J lost 9 bases, and 11 bases lay in between. The CDR3 has 12 residues. The DNA of the CDR3 is TGTGCCAGCAGTAGAGGGTCGGGTGAGCAGTTCTTC. The encoded protein is CASSRGSGEQFF.

At least ten counts were recorded for this clonotype. The chain links TRBV29-1 to TRBJ1-1, with D perhaps matching TRBD1 (6 bases). Germline V CDR1 and CDR2: SQVTM, ANQGSEA. V lost 7 bases to trimming and J lost 0 bases, with 18 bases between them. This CDR3 comprises 15 residues. This chain's CDR3 is CSAPKDSRMNTEAFF. CDR3 nucleotide sequence: TGCAGCGCCCCGAAGGACAGTCGAATGAACACTGAAGCTTTCTTT.

The chain links TRBV29-1 to TRBJ1-1; 7 nucleotides align to TRBD1. V dropped 4 bases and J dropped 4; count of bases not matched to a gene: 3. This CDR3 spans 12 amino acids. CDR1 is SQVTM, CDR2 ANQGSEA, per germline. The CDR3, as DNA: TGCAGCGTTGGCCAGGGGGGCACTGAAGCTTTCTTT. This sequence encodes CSVGQGGTEAFF.

Turning to this clonotype: One junction end does not reproduce the germline sequence, and a read error may be involved. This chain joins TRBV2 and TRBJ2-7; 12 nucleotides agree with TRBD1. The CDR3 extends over 14 amino acids. In germline, CDR1 is SNHLY, CDR2 FYNNEI. CDR3 coding DNA: TGTGCCAGCAGGGGACAGGGGGCTTCGTACGAGCAGCACTTC. Residues: CASRGQGASYEQHF.

This sequence joins TRBV20-1 and TRBJ1-2, with D uncertain. CDR1 is DFQATT, CDR2 SNEGSKA, per germline (reference sequence). The CDR3 totals 12 residues. Trimming pared 6 bases from V and 6 bases from J, leaving 14 bases between. In nucleotides, the CDR3 is TGCAGTGCCCGAACGGCCGGGCATGGCTACACCTTC. Translated: CSARTAGHGYTF.

This clonotype was seen ten or more times. The gene calls are TRBV4-1 and TRBJ2-5; 7 nucleotides agree with TRBD2. J gave up 3 bases and V 4 bases, and 8 bases lay outside the gene matches. Germline CDR1 reads MGHRA; CDR2 reads YSYEKL. The CDR3 length is 15 residues. The CDR3 DNA is TGCGCCAGCAGCCTCGTAATGGGGGGGGAAGAGACCCAGTACTTC. Protein product: CASSLVMGGEETQYF.